The source of this T cell receptor (beta chain) is a study of blood T cell repertoires in COVID-19. Overall study context: Spain, Italy and the United States supplied samples that represented acute and convalescent COVID-19. From T cells, B-cell-depleted T cells, or PBMCs came the material, which was cDNA or gDNA.

In the original analysis: Amplifying reference gene primers gave estimates of nucleated cell counts. Measured with immunoSEQ multiplex PCR; TCRdb has only the in-frame clones, and not every one. The DNA gave D and trimming, while V, J and clone size come from that table. The sample yields 140,000 to 150,000 clones, roughly 89% seen once. The sequencing input was peripheral blood. The sequence was collected from a man aged 55 to 70 with active or convalescent COVID-19.

Here the CDR3 reads CASSIDLRGYEQYF. The CDR3 DNA reads TGTGCCAGTAGTATAGATCTTCGGGGCTACGAGCAGTACTTC. This chain links TRBV19 with TRBJ2-7; D is possibly TRBD2 (5 bases). CDR3 length: 14 residues. The V and J ends lost 0 bases and 3 bases respectively, with 9 bases between them. CDR1 is LNHDA, CDR2 SQIVND, per germline (reference sequence).